Each of the 20 T cell receptor beta chains below was sequenced from the same sample in a study of T cells in localized non-small cell lung cancer. The data were produced by immunoSEQ multiplex PCR, yet TCRdb's version contains in-frame clones alone and is incomplete. The data hold roughly 34,000 clones, with about nine tenths observed a single time. Sequences were derived from peripheral blood mononuclear cells, sampled before any cancer treatment. The source of these receptors is a man aged 35-69 years with stage III lung adenocarcinoma.

The chain has TRBV6-1 and TRBJ1-3; weak D call: TRBD1 (5 bases). CDR1 is MNHNS, CDR2 SASEGT, per germline. Trimming shortened V by 3 bases and J by 0 bases, and 9 bases separated the two germline ends. This CDR3 is built from 15 residues. Here the CDR3 reads CASSDLGGSGNTIYF. In DNA, the CDR3 is TGTGCCAGCAGTGACTTGGGGGGCTCTGGAAACACCATATATTTT.

The gene calls are TRBV6-1 and TRBJ2-3; 13 bases fit TRBD2. The junction had 9 bases not matched to a gene; V was cut back by 0 bases and J by 3 bases. The CDR3 is made up of 19 amino acids. The germline V gene encodes CDR1 MNHNS and CDR2 SASEGT. The CDR3 sequence: CASSEAQTSGGRRTDTQYF. CDR3 in DNA: TGTGCCAGCAGTGAAGCGCAGACTAGCGGGGGGAGAAGGACAGATACGCAGTATTTT.

J is TRBJ2-5 and V is TRBV2; TRBD2 matches 8 bases. The germline V gene encodes CDR1 SNHLY and CDR2 FYNNEI. CDR3 size: 17 residues. V lost 5 bases and J lost 7; bases outside the gene matches: 18. The CDR3 bases are TGTGCCAGCAGTCCCTACTCCGGGACTAGGCTCGGGGGGACCCAGTACTTC. Encoded protein: CASSPYSGTRLGGTQYF.

J is TRBJ2-3 and V is TRBV11-2; D unclear. CDR3 size: 15 residues. V was trimmed by 1 base and J by 4 bases, leaving 12 bases between them. Germline V gene sequence: CDR1 SGHAT, CDR2 FQNNGV. DNA of the CDR3: TGTGCCAGCAGCTTAGGGCCGTCCCGGGCAGATACGCAGTATTTT. Protein product: CASSLGPSRADTQYF.

The CDR3 DNA is TGTGCCAGCAGACCAGGGGGAATACGTACCGGGGAGCTGTTTTTT. It translates to CASRPGGIRTGELFF. This chain uses TRBV2 with TRBJ2-2; 7 nucleotides line up with TRBD1. The CDR3 length is 15 residues. V lost 6 bases to trimming and J lost 5 bases; unmatched junction nucleotides: 9. Germline values: CDR1 SNHLY, CDR2 FYNNEI. The whole variable domain, remainder taken from reference TRBV2 and TRBJ2-2, is EPEVTQTPSHQVTQMGQEVILRCVPISNHLYFYWYRQILGQKVEFLVSFYNNEISEKSEIFDDQFSVERPDGSNFTLKIRSTKLEDSAMYFCASRPGGIRTGELFFGEGSRLTVL.

In DNA, the CDR3 is TGTGCCTGGAGTGTCGACAGGGTTCCTGGAAACACCATATATTTT. It translates to CAWSVDRVPGNTIYF. The chain is built from TRBV30 and TRBJ1-3; TRBD1 matches 7 bases. CDR3 length equals 15 residues. The V gene's germline CDR1 is GTSNPN and CDR2 SVGIG (reference sequence). V shed 0 bases, J shed 2 bases, and the junction held 4 bases outside the gene matches.

V is TRBV7-8 and J is TRBJ2-1, with a weak D call TRBD2 (7 bases). In germline, CDR1 is SGHVS, CDR2 FQNEAQ. The CDR3 runs to 15 residues. Trimming left V 2 bases short and J 8 bases short, with 16 bases between. CDR3 loop: CASSLLRGAVDEQFF. DNA of the CDR3: TGTGCCAGCAGCTTACTCCGGGGGGCGGTAGATGAGCAGTTCTTC.

V usage is TRBV5-6 and J usage is TRBJ2-7; possible D gene TRBD2, 7 bases. Germline CDR1 and CDR2: SGHDT and YYEEEE. CDR3 length: 16 amino acids. V was pared by 6 bases and J by 3 bases, with 22 bases between. CDR3 DNA: TGTGCCAGCACCCTGTCGGGGGGCGGCCGGAGCTACGAGCAGTACTTC. This sequence encodes CASTLSGGGRSYEQYF.

V and J are TRBV5-1 and TRBJ1-4; D gene ambiguous. The CDR3 is made up of 14 amino acids. Trimming left V 0 bases short and J 5 bases short, with 8 bases between. CDR1 is SGHRS, CDR2 YFSETQ, per germline. CDR3 coding DNA: TGCGCCAGCAGCTTGGGGGATGCCAATGAAAAACTGTTTTTT. Residues: CASSLGDANEKLFF.

The chain carries TRBV4-1 and TRBJ2-4, with a weak D call TRBD2 (6 bases). This CDR3 comprises 17 residues. The germline gives CDR1 MGHRA, CDR2 YSYEKL. Trimming took 0 bases from V and 0 from J, leaving 12 bases between them. CDR3 in DNA: TGCGCCAGCAGCCAAGAGGGACTTACCGTAGCCAAAAACATTCAGTACTTC. As protein: CASSQEGLTVAKNIQYF.

The rearrangement uses TRBV6-5 and TRBJ1-3; the match to TRBD1 covers 7 bases. Germline V gene data show CDR1 as MNHEY and CDR2 as SVGAGI. CDR3 length: 15 amino acids. The trim removed 6 bases at V and 2 bases at J, leaving 7 bases unmatched. CDR3 loop: CASRTTGLAGNTIYF. DNA of the CDR3: TGTGCCAGCAGGACGACAGGGTTGGCTGGAAACACCATATATTTT.

This CDR3 is CASNTIFSGNTIYF. The CDR3 DNA follows: TGTGCCAGCAACACAATATTTTCTGGAAACACCATATATTTT. The chain is built from TRBV2 and TRBJ1-3, with D hard to call. Trimming removed 7 bases from V and 1 base from J, with 11 bases in between. This CDR3 is 14 amino acids long. The V gene's germline CDR1 is SNHLY and CDR2 FYNNEI.

This clone was counted a single time. The chain employs TRBV27 and TRBJ1-2; D possibly corresponds to TRBD1 (5 bases). Per germline, CDR1 MNHEY and CDR2 SMNVEV (reference sequence). V was cut by 5 bases and J by 6 bases, with 10 bases left in between. There are 12 residues in the CDR3. The CDR3 spells CASSAQGHGYTF. CDR3 sequence (DNA): TGTGCCAGCAGTGCCCAGGGTCATGGCTACACCTTC.

The V and J genes are TRBV2 and TRBJ2-5; 8 bases are a match to TRBD2. Germline trimming cut 6 bases from V and 9 bases from J; bases unmatched to any gene: 12. Germline CDR1 reads SNHLY; CDR2 reads FYNNEI. CDR3 length: 14 amino acids. CDR3 bases: TGTGCCAGCAGCGAGACTAGCGCCAGCGGATCCCAGTACTTC. Encoded protein: CASSETSASGSQYF.

This sequence joins TRBV6-6 and TRBJ1-3; no clear D. Between the trimmed V and J ends, which lost 5 bases and 0 bases, there was a span of 14 bases. There are 16 residues in the CDR3. CDR1 and CDR2 from the germline V gene are MNHNY and SVGAGI (reference sequence). The DNA of the CDR3 is TGTGCCAGCAGTATCACTCGAGGGTACTCTGGAAACACCATATATTTT. The encoded protein is CASSITRGYSGNTIYF.

The rearrangement links TRBV5-8 to TRBJ2-7, with TRBD1 matching over 7 bases. The CDR3 has 15 amino acids. J gave up 1 base and V 4 bases, and 8 bases lay outside the gene matches. Germline lookup yields CDR1 SGHTS and CDR2 YDEGEE. DNA for the CDR3: TGTGCCAGCAGCAGAGGGACAGCAACATCCTACGAGCAGTACTTC. It codes for CASSRGTATSYEQYF.

The chain employs TRBV5-5 and TRBJ1-4, with 8 bases matching TRBD1. J gave up 6 bases and V 5 bases, and 6 bases lay outside the gene matches. Germline CDR1 reads SGHKS; CDR2 reads YYEKEE (reference sequence). The CDR3 extends over 14 amino acids. CDR3: CASSPGGVDEKLFF. As DNA, the CDR3 is TGTGCCAGCAGTCCAGGGGGCGTCGATGAAAAACTGTTTTTT.

The chain uses TRBV29-1 and TRBJ1-2, with TRBD1 as a possible D gene (6 bases). The germline gives CDR1 SQVTM, CDR2 ANQGSEA. V gave up 1 base and J gave up 4 bases, with 13 bases separating them. The CDR3 length is 14 residues. This CDR3 is CSVEGGGAGYGYTF. The CDR3, as DNA: TGCAGCGTTGAAGGTGGGGGGGCTGGCTATGGCTACACCTTC.

The chain uses TRBV7-9 and TRBJ2-3; 9 bases are shared with TRBD2. The CDR3 is 15 residues long. Per germline, CDR1 SEHNR and CDR2 FQNEAQ (reference sequence). The junction had 6 bases not matched to a gene; V was cut back by 4 bases and J by 4 bases. The CDR3 spells CASSSRAGGADTQYF. The CDR3 DNA sequence: TGTGCCAGCAGCTCTCGAGCGGGGGGCGCAGATACGCAGTATTTT.

The chain has TRBV7-6 and TRBJ2-5, with TRBD2 matching over 8 bases. The CDR3 length is 16 residues. Germline V gene lookup returns CDR1 SGHVS and CDR2 FNYEAQ. J was trimmed by 5 bases and V by 2 bases; bases with no gene match: 10. CDR3 sequence: CASSLRLSGVEETQYF. CDR3 DNA: TGTGCCAGCAGCTTAAGGCTTAGCGGGGTTGAGGAGACCCAGTACTTC.